The entry that follows covers one TCR beta chain sequence. Its antigen is not identified. TCRdb called the RT-PCR reads again in MiXCR, with one record for every CDR3 protein. The sample has 650,000 to 700,000 distinct CDR3 sequences, approximately 14% seen once; the top ten hold roughly 10%. The data are from a study of response to subunit inactivated influenza vaccine. General observations from the study: New T cells are recruited in small numbers by each seasonal influenza vaccination, according to the authors' suggestion.

This CDR3 is 14 amino acids long. With V trimmed by 6 bases and J by 1 base, 0 bases remained unmatched. CDR1 and CDR2 from the germline V gene are SNHLY and FYNNEI. The V and J genes are TRBV2 and TRBJ2-5; the match to TRBD2 covers 12 bases. Specimen: PBMCs from blood, collected 12 days after vaccination. The TCR originated in a man aged 50-59 years who received an inactivated influenza vaccine. The CDR3 loop reads CASRGLAGQETQYF. The DNA for the CDR3 is TGTGCCAGCAGGGGACTAGCGGGCCAAGAGACCCAGTACTTC.